This TCR beta chain was retrieved from a study of shared clonotypes between healthy human individuals. The overall study: Per donor, CD8 memory used one plate, CD8 naive used two, CD4 memory used three and CD4 naive used three.

Points on this clone: Antigen unknown.

Findings and caveats of the study: Sequencing depth was a factor that was expected to affect clonotype sharing among donors. Represented diversity (both genetic and exposure-history) was limited by the small number of donors.

TCRdb's table, derived via immunoSEQ multiplex PCR, lists solely in-frame clones and lacks some. The sample holds hundreds of thousands of clones, roughly 70% seen once. CDR1 and CDR2 (germline): SGHNT, YENEEA. This CDR3 is 15 amino acids long. V lost 1 base, J lost 2 bases, and 12 bases lay in between. The chain has TRBV11-3 and TRBJ2-7; a possible D gene is TRBD2 (6 bases). Input material: memory CD4+ T cells sorted from blood. Subset specified: CD45RA-negative fraction. This sequence originates from a woman aged 25 to 39 in good health. CDR3 residues: CASSLGPGEPYEQYF. In DNA, the CDR3 is TGTGCCAGCAGCTTAGGCCCGGGGGAACCCTACGAGCAGTACTTC.